Listed here are 11 T cell receptor beta chains from one sample, sequenced in a study of PD-1 blockade in classical Hodgkin lymphoma. Profiled with immunoSEQ multiplex PCR; TCRdb holds only in-frame clones, not every one. Among some 110,000 clones listed, about 92% were seen once. The time point here: cycle 4 day 1 (C4D1), after five to seven weeks of nivolumab. Each patient's relapse followed autologous stem cell transplantation, and brentuximab vedotin exposure varied. The source material was peripheral blood mononuclear cells (PBMCs), sampled before the fourth cycle of nivolumab. Receptor source: a human donor with classical Hodgkin lymphoma.

The V call is TRBV4-1, the J call TRBJ1-2; D is perhaps TRBD1 (5 bases). The CDR3 covers 18 residues. V was shortened by 0 bases and J by 6 bases, with 23 bases between the two germline ends. CDR1 and CDR2 (germline): MGHRA, YSYEKL. In nucleotides, the CDR3 is TGCGCCAGCAGCCAAGACTCATTAGGGGTTCGGACCTCAAATGGCTACACCTTC. The encoded protein is CASSQDSLGVRTSNGYTF.

This clone was picked up one time. The rearrangement uses TRBV11-3 and TRBJ2-1; 11 nucleotides match TRBD2. Per the germline V gene, CDR1 is SGHNT and CDR2 is YENEEA. The CDR3 length is 17 residues. The V segment lost 3 bases and the J segment 8 bases; nucleotides outside the gene matches: 12. The CDR3: CASSLTAVVSGRDEQFF. CDR3 in DNA: TGTGCCAGCAGCTTGACCGCTGTTGTTAGCGGGAGGGATGAGCAGTTCTTC.

This clone was counted a single time. The chain carries TRBV5-1 and TRBJ2-6; D not resolved. The CDR3 loop spans 17 amino acids. The V gene's germline CDR1 is SGHRS and CDR2 YFSETQ. With 4 bases removed from V and 0 bases from J, the gap between germline ends came to 14 bases. CDR3 in DNA: TGCGCCAGCAGCCTGGAAGGGATAGGCTCTGGGGCCAACGTCCTGACTTTC. It codes for CASSLEGIGSGANVLTF.

This chain joins TRBV10-2 and TRBJ2-7; D call uncertain. The V gene's germline CDR1 is WSHSY and CDR2 SAAADI. This CDR3 has 16 residues. V lost 0 bases and J lost 5, with 17 bases in between. CDR3: CASSESNMGFWDEQYF. The CDR3 nucleotides read TGCGCCAGCAGTGAGTCGAACATGGGGTTTTGGGACGAGCAGTACTTC.

This chain links TRBV5-8 with TRBJ2-3; perhaps TRBD2 as D (5 bases). Trimming removed 5 bases from V and 2 bases from J, with 18 bases in between. Germline V gene sequence: CDR1 SGHTS, CDR2 YDEGEE. The CDR3 sequence is 16 residues long. The CDR3 protein is CASSGNGEITTDTQYF. For the CDR3, the DNA is TGTGCCAGCAGTGGTAACGGGGAGATAACCACAGATACGCAGTATTTT.

The V and J genes are TRBV28 and TRBJ2-7, with D perhaps TRBD2 (6 bases). V was trimmed by 4 bases and J by 2 bases, leaving 12 bases between them. Germline V gene lookup returns CDR1 MDHEN and CDR2 SYDVKM. CDR3 length: 14 residues. CDR3 protein: CASSSGTPPYEQYF. For the CDR3, the DNA is TGTGCCAGCAGTTCGGGGACTCCACCCTACGAGCAGTACTTC. The full variable domain, its missing parts supplied by reference TRBV28 and TRBJ2-7, is DVKVTQSSRYLVKRTGEKVFLECVQDMDHENMFWYRQDPGLGLRLIYFSYDVKMKEKGDIPEGYSVSREKKERFSLILESASTNQTSMYLCASSSGTPPYEQYFGPGTRLTVT.

J is TRBJ2-5 and V is TRBV7-9; D unresolved. The length of the CDR3 is 14 residues. Germline loops: CDR1 SEHNR, CDR2 FQNEAQ (reference sequence). Trimming removed 1 base from V and 1 base from J, with 7 bases in between. The CDR3 sequence: CASSLDGSQETQYF. DNA of the CDR3: TGTGCCAGCAGCTTAGATGGCAGCCAAGAGACCCAGTACTTC.

J is TRBJ2-7 and V is TRBV6-5, with 8 bases aligning to TRBD1. Unmatched junction bases numbered 11, after V lost 7 bases and J lost 9 bases. This CDR3 contains 13 residues. Germline V gene data show CDR1 as MNHEY and CDR2 as SVGAGI. The CDR3 sequence: CASTSQQGVGQYF. Written as DNA, the CDR3 is TGTGCCAGCACCTCCCAACAGGGGGTCGGGCAGTACTTC.

This clone was seen a few times. CDR3 region: CASSQGQGGETQYF. CDR3 bases: TGTGCCAGCAGCCAGGGACAGGGGGGAGAGACCCAGTACTTC. This chain joins TRBV7-2 and TRBJ2-5; 11 bases fit TRBD1. The trim removed 5 bases at V and 4 bases at J, leaving 3 bases unmatched. The germline gives CDR1 SGHTA, CDR2 FQGNSA. This CDR3 is built from 14 residues.

The V gene is TRBV11-3, the J gene TRBJ2-2; 9 bases align to TRBD2. This CDR3 is built from 16 residues. CDR1 and CDR2 from the germline V gene are SGHNT and YENEEA. V was pared by 3 bases and J by 1 base, with 3 bases of the junction left unmatched. For the CDR3, the DNA is TGTGCCAGCAGCTTTTCTAGCGGGGTGAACACCGGGGAGCTGTTTTTT. Protein product: CASSFSSGVNTGELFF.

This chain connects TRBV5-4 to TRBJ2-5; D is undetermined. V shed 3 bases and J shed 5 bases, with 8 bases lying between them. CDR3 size: 12 residues. The germline CDR1 and CDR2 sequences are SGHNT and YYREEE (reference sequence). This CDR3 is CASSSILETQYF. CDR3 nucleotides: TGTGCCAGCAGCTCAATACTGGAGACCCAGTACTTC.